A single sample gave rise to the 21 T cell receptor beta chains below, sequenced in a study of shared clonotypes between healthy human individuals. Naive CD8 cells lacked CD45RO, underwent positive selection for CCR7 and left out terminally differentiated effector memory CD45RA+ cells. Generated by immunoSEQ multiplex PCR, the TCRdb table keeps only in-frame clones and is missing some. The sample consists of millions of clones, less than 95% of them appearing once. Sequencing was performed on naive CD8+ T cells sorted from blood. These receptors were taken from a man in his late teens or twenties in good health.

V gene TRBV7-9 combines with J gene TRBJ2-2; the match to TRBD1 covers 10 bases. V shed 5 bases and J 8 bases; nucleotides not matched to a gene: 8. The CDR3 is 15 residues long. CDR1 and CDR2 (germline): SEHNR, FQNEAQ (reference sequence). CDR3 DNA sequence: TGTGCCAGCAGCCCGCGGACAGGGGGGATTGGGGAGCTGTTTTTT. It codes for CASSPRTGGIGELFF.

The chain recombines TRBV4-3 with TRBJ2-1; TRBD2 agrees at 8 bases. J gave up 7 bases and V 0 bases, and 17 bases lay outside the gene matches. CDR3 length: 19 residues. CDR1 LGHNA and CDR2 YSLEER come from the germline V gene. The CDR3 loop reads CASSQDLLREDLFGNEQFF. DNA of the CDR3: TGCGCCAGCAGCCAAGATCTATTGCGGGAGGACCTTTTCGGGAATGAGCAGTTCTTC.

The chain joins TRBV7-3 to TRBJ2-1; 8 bases are a match to TRBD1. Germline V gives CDR1 SGHTA, CDR2 FQGTGA. CDR3 length: 16 amino acids. J gave up 3 bases and V 4 bases, and 8 bases lay outside the gene matches. The DNA for the CDR3 is TGTGCCAGCAGCTCGTCAACAGGGGGAGGCTACAATGAGCAGTTCTTC. Translated, it gives CASSSSTGGGYNEQFF.

V gene TRBV6-5 combines with J gene TRBJ2-1; 8 nucleotides align to TRBD2. The J segment lost 4 bases and the V segment lost 11 bases, leaving 7 bases of the junction unmatched. The CDR3 covers 13 residues. Germline V gene lookup returns CDR1 MNHEY and CDR2 SVGAGI. The CDR3 spells CASLAGLYNEQFF. CDR3 sequence (DNA): TGTGCCTCCTTAGCGGGATTATACAATGAGCAGTTCTTC.

The chain uses TRBV5-3 and TRBJ2-7; 11 bases map to TRBD2. TRBV5-3 is an ORF for which the function is uncertain. The CDR3 sequence is 18 residues long. V dropped 2 bases and J dropped 2; count of bases not matched to a gene: 12. CDR3 in amino acids: CARSFPERLAGSPYEQYF. The CDR3 DNA reads as TGTGCCAGAAGCTTCCCCGAAAGACTAGCGGGATCCCCCTACGAGCAGTACTTC.

This chain links TRBV5-6 with TRBJ1-2, with D unresolved. The CDR3 spans 12 residues. Germline V gives CDR1 SGHDT, CDR2 YYEEEE. V was clipped by 2 bases and J by 7 bases, with 9 bases between them. CDR3 in DNA: TGTGCCAGCAGCTTTGCCGGTGGTGGCTACACCTTC. It yields the protein CASSFAGGGYTF.

The chain couples TRBV27 to TRBJ1-1; no firm D call. The CDR3 spans 14 residues. Trimming stripped 10 bases from V and 0 bases from J, with 15 bases between. Germline V lookup: CDR1 MNHEY, CDR2 SMNVEV (reference sequence). The CDR3 here is CATSQAGLNTEAFF. The CDR3 DNA reads as TGTGCCACCTCCCAGGCAGGCCTGAACACTGAAGCTTTCTTT.

As regards this clone: Other nucleotide sequences in the sample specify the same CDR3. The genes are TRBV29-1 and TRBJ2-7, with a tentative D call TRBD2 (6 bases). The CDR3 length is 13 residues. From germline, CDR1 is SQVTM and CDR2 ANQGSEA. The V and J ends lost 3 bases and 2 bases respectively, with 11 bases between them. CDR3 sequence reads: CSVEKGGTYEQYF. The CDR3 DNA follows: TGCAGCGTTGAGAAGGGCGGGACCTACGAGCAGTACTTC.

The genes are TRBV7-3 and TRBJ2-3; a possible D gene is TRBD1 (6 bases). V shed 2 bases and J shed 2 bases, with 11 bases lying between them. The CDR3 spans 15 residues. Germline CDR1 SGHTA, CDR2 FQGTGA. DNA of the CDR3: TGTGCCAGCAGCTTATCGGACAGCATCACAGATACGCAGTATTTT. Translated, it gives CASSLSDSITDTQYF.

This clone was observed a single time. V and J are TRBV5-4 and TRBJ2-1, with no clear D. The V end lost 1 base, the J end lost 3 bases, and 8 bases lay between the germline ends. The germline V gene encodes CDR1 SGHNT and CDR2 YYREEE (reference sequence). The CDR3 extends over 14 amino acids. The CDR3 nucleotides are TGTGCCAGCAGCTTGTTGGCGAACTACAATGAGCAGTTCTTC. Protein product: CASSLLANYNEQFF.

Only one count was recorded for this clone. The rearrangement joins TRBV27 to TRBJ2-7; D gene unclear. Germline V gives CDR1 MNHEY, CDR2 SMNVEV (reference sequence). CDR3 size: 15 residues. V was trimmed by 0 bases and J by 0 bases, leaving 9 bases between them. CDR3 sequence reads: CASSLSNSGSYEQYF. The CDR3 nucleotides are TGTGCCAGCAGTTTATCGAATTCCGGCTCCTACGAGCAGTACTTC.

V gene TRBV7-3 combines with J gene TRBJ2-2; 7 bases agree with TRBD1. V trimming: 8 bases; J trimming: 1 base; junction bases outside the gene matches: 7. Germline assignment: CDR1 SGHTA and CDR2 FQGTGA. There are 15 residues in the CDR3. CDR3 loop: CASASGTVNTGELFF. CDR3 sequence (DNA): TGTGCCAGCGCTTCCGGGACAGTGAACACCGGGGAGCTGTTTTTT.

The chain joins TRBV6-6 to TRBJ2-3; D perhaps matches TRBD1 (6 bases). The CDR3 length is 13 residues. V lost 4 bases, J lost 5 bases, and 10 bases lay in between. CDR1 MNHNY and CDR2 SVGAGI come from the germline V gene (reference sequence). The CDR3 is CASSFDRKDTQYF. In DNA, the CDR3 is TGTGCCAGCAGTTTCGACAGGAAAGATACGCAGTATTTT.

The V gene is TRBV5-6, the J gene TRBJ2-1; 8 bases line up with TRBD1. This CDR3 region has 18 residues. Germline V gene data show CDR1 as SGHDT and CDR2 as YYEEEE. Unmatched junction bases numbered 12, after V lost 0 bases and J lost 4 bases. CDR3 sequence reads: CASSLELGQGSNYNEQFF. The CDR3, as DNA: TGTGCCAGCAGCTTGGAACTTGGACAGGGCTCGAATTACAATGAGCAGTTCTTC.

The chain employs TRBV7-9 and TRBJ2-2, with 8 positions matching TRBD1. The ends lost 2 bases at V and 7 bases at J; junction bases unmatched: 3. Germline-derived CDR1 and CDR2 are SEHNR and FQNEAQ (reference sequence). The CDR3 covers 14 residues. CDR3 residues: CASSLQGAVGELFF. In nucleotides, the CDR3 is TGTGCCAGCAGCTTACAGGGGGCGGTCGGGGAGCTGTTTTTT.

In this sample, this clone turned up a few times. The chain carries TRBV4-3 and TRBJ2-6, with D possibly being TRBD1 or TRBD2 (5 bases each). Germline V gene data show CDR1 as LGHNA and CDR2 as YSLEER. V was pared by 0 bases and J by 2 bases, with 8 bases between. The CDR3 length is 16 residues. Written as DNA, the CDR3 is TGCGCCAGCAGCCAAGAGTGGGGACCTGGGGCCAACGTCCTGACTTTC. Translated, it gives CASSQEWGPGANVLTF.

The V gene is TRBV7-6, the J gene TRBJ1-4; D remains ambiguous. The CDR3 is 13 residues long. Germline CDR1 and CDR2: SGHVS and FNYEAQ. V was trimmed by 2 bases and J by 8 bases, leaving 9 bases between them. CDR3 coding DNA: TGTGCCAGCAGCTTAAGTGGAGGCGAAAAACTGTTTTTT. It is translated as CASSLSGGEKLFF.

This chain links TRBV30 with TRBJ1-2; the match to TRBD1 covers 9 bases. The CDR3 spans 14 residues. Germline assignment: CDR1 GTSNPN and CDR2 SVGIG (reference sequence). The V and J ends lost 4 bases and 4 bases, in that order; junction bases with no gene match: 7. CDR3 DNA: TGTGCCTGGATCAGGACAGGGGTCCTCTATGGCTACACCTTC. Amino acid sequence: CAWIRTGVLYGYTF.

V gene TRBV5-1 combines with J gene TRBJ2-2; D gene ambiguous. The germline V gene has CDR1 SGHRS and CDR2 YFSETQ. This CDR3 spans 16 amino acids. Trimming took 4 bases from V and 4 from J, leaving 17 bases between them. The CDR3 is CASSPNSPKVTGELFF. Here the CDR3 DNA reads TGCGCCAGCAGCCCCAACAGCCCGAAGGTCACCGGGGAGCTGTTTTTT.

This chain joins TRBV6-6 and TRBJ2-7, with D perhaps being TRBD1 or TRBD2 (5 bases each). V gave up 4 bases and J gave up 2 bases, with 12 bases separating them. The CDR3 loop spans 14 amino acids. In germline, CDR1 is MNHNY, CDR2 SVGAGI (reference sequence). The CDR3 reads CASSFPGPTYEQYF. The CDR3 bases are TGTGCCAGCAGTTTCCCGGGACCGACCTACGAGCAGTACTTC.

The J gene is TRBJ2-3, the V gene TRBV28; 11 nucleotides agree with TRBD2. The CDR3 spans 16 residues. Germline V gene lookup returns CDR1 MDHEN and CDR2 SYDVKM. Germline trimming cut 1 base from V and 6 bases from J; bases unmatched to any gene: 6. The CDR3 protein is CASSLSLAGVEDTQYF. CDR3 sequence (DNA): TGTGCCAGCAGTTTATCACTAGCGGGGGTAGAGGATACGCAGTATTTT.